The T cell receptor beta chain described here comes from a study of beta chain features in type 1 diabetes. The CDR3 loop spans 12 amino acids. The germline V gene has CDR1 KGHSH and CDR2 LQKENI. V lost 4 bases, J lost 4 bases, and 7 bases lay in between. This clone was picked up a small number of times. The sequenced template was cDNA made from the entire isolated RNA. TCRdb's table, derived via immunoSEQ multiplex PCR, lists solely in-frame clones and lacks some. The sample shows 810,000 or so clones, under 20% of them seen only once. Specimen: naive CD4+ T cells from blood. The V gene is TRBV18, the J gene TRBJ1-2; D gene unclear. The clonotype comes from a young woman in good health. CDR3 coding DNA: TGTGCCAGCTCACAGCAGAGCTATGGCTACACCTTC. Translated: CASSQQSYGYTF.